A selection of T cell receptor beta chains follows, all from one sample in a study of T-cell reconstitution after alpha-beta-depleted transplantation in children. One entry per CDR3 protein, called by TCRdb with MiXCR from the PCR reads. Of about 76,000 distinct CDR3 sequences listed, roughly 15% are singletons. This material consisted of PBMCs, mostly from graft donor cells, taken 180 days after TCRalphabeta/CD19-depleted stem cell transplant. These receptors were obtained from a male patient under 10 years old who had a stem cell transplant for acute lymphoblastic leukemia, so the T cells may come from the graft donor. Each CDR3 is given with its conserved first and last residue. D genes are given only for firm matches. Size is stated for part of the rows, as once, few or many counts, or as a class when the clone is expanded.

J gene: TRBJ2-7
D gene: TRBD1
V gene: TRBV20-1
clone size: .
CDR3 protein: CSARKDRRSDEQYF
CDR3 DNA: TGCAGTGCTAGAAAGGACAGGAGGTCGGACGAGCAGTACTTC

J gene: TRBJ2-5
D gene: .
V gene: TRBV28
clone size: .
CDR3 protein: CATEGGGGRETQYF
CDR3 DNA: TGTGCCACCGAAGGTGGGGGGGGCCGGGAGACCCAGTACTTC

J gene: TRBJ1-2
D gene: .
V gene: TRBV10-3
clone size: .
CDR3 protein: CAIAKGYYGYTF
CDR3 DNA: TGTGCCATCGCCAAAGGGTACTATGGCTACACCTTC

J gene: TRBJ2-2
D gene: TRBD2
V gene: TRBV20-1
clone size: many
CDR3 protein: CSARDRVGLAGSGELFF
CDR3 DNA: TGCAGTGCTAGAGATCGTGTGGGACTAGCGGGATCCGGGGAGCTGTTTTTT

J gene: TRBJ2-1
D gene: TRBD2
V gene: TRBV29-1
clone size: .
CDR3 protein: CSVPRTSARSYNEQFF
CDR3 DNA: TGCAGCGTTCCTAGGACTAGCGCCCGCTCCTACAATGAGCAGTTCTTC

J gene: TRBJ2-3
D gene: .
V gene: TRBV5-6
clone size: many
CDR3 protein: CASSHGTDTQYF
CDR3 DNA: TGTGCCAGCAGCCACGGGACAGATACGCAGTATTTT

J gene: TRBJ2-1
D gene: .
V gene: TRBV20-1
clone size: .
CDR3 protein: CRGYGATHSYNEQFF
CDR3 DNA: TGCAGGGGCTATGGAGCGACCCACTCCTACAATGAGCAGTTCTTC

J gene: TRBJ2-1
D gene: .
V gene: TRBV7-6
clone size: many
CDR3 protein: CASSLGGRSYNEQFF
CDR3 DNA: TGTGCCAGCAGCTTAGGGGGGAGGTCATACAATGAGCAGTTCTTC

J gene: TRBJ2-2
D gene: .
V gene: TRBV4-3
clone size: .
CDR3 protein: CASSQVWGSNTGELFF
CDR3 DNA: TGCGCCAGCAGCCAAGTGTGGGGAAGCAACACCGGGGAGCTGTTTTTT

J gene: TRBJ2-1
D gene: .
V gene: TRBV5-5
clone size: few
CDR3 protein: CASSFPRRTRVPYNEQFF
CDR3 DNA: TGTGCCAGCAGCTTCCCCAGAAGAACTAGAGTCCCCTACAATGAGCAGTTCTTC

J gene: TRBJ1-2
D gene: TRBD1
V gene: TRBV15
clone size: .
CDR3 protein: CATGRDRAGYTF
CDR3 DNA: TGTGCCACCGGCAGAGACAGGGCCGGCTACACCTTC

J gene: TRBJ1-2
D gene: .
V gene: TRBV6-5
clone size: .
CDR3 protein: CASSYAEGNYGYTF
CDR3 DNA: TGTGCCAGCAGTTACGCAGAAGGGAACTATGGCTACACCTTC

J gene: TRBJ2-5
D gene: .
V gene: TRBV4-3
clone size: .
CDR3 protein: CASSLHRGRGETQYF
CDR3 DNA: TGCGCCAGCAGCCTCCACAGGGGCCGGGGGGAGACCCAGTACTTC

J gene: TRBJ2-5
D gene: TRBD2
V gene: TRBV7-2
clone size: .
CDR3 protein: CASSRTSGQETQYF
CDR3 DNA: TGTGCCAGCAGCCGGACTAGCGGGCAAGAGACCCAGTACTTC